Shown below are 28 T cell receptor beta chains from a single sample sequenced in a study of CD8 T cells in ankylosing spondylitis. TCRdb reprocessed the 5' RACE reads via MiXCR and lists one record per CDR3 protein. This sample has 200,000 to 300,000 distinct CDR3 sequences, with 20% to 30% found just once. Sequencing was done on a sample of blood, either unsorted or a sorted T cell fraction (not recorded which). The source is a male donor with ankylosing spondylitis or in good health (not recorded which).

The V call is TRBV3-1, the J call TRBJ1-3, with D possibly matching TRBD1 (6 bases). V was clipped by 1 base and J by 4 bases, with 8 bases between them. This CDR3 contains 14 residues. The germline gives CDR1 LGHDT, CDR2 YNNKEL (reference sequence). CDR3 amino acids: CASSQGTAGNTIYF. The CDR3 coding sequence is TGTGCCAGCAGCCAAGGGACAGCCGGAAACACCATATATTTT.

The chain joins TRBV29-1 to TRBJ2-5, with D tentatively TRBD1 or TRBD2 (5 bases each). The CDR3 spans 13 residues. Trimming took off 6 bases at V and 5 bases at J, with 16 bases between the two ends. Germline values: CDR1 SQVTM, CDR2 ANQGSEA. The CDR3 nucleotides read TGCAGCGTGGTCCCTGGGGGTGTGGAGACCCAGTACTTC. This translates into CSVVPGGVETQYF.

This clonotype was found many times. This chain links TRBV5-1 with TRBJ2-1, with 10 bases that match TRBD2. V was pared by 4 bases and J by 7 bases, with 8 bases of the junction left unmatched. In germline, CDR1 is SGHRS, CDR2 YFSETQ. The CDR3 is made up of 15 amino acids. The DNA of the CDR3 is TGCGCCAGCAGCCCAGGGCTAGCGGGGGATAATGAGCAGTTCTTC. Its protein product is CASSPGLAGDNEQFF.

This CDR3 is CASSDGVSSYNEQFF. The CDR3, as DNA: TGTGCCAGCAGTGACGGCGTGAGCTCCTACAATGAGCAGTTCTTC. V and J are TRBV6-1 and TRBJ2-1; D is unclear. V was trimmed by 3 bases and J by 0 bases, leaving 9 bases between them. The CDR3 runs to 15 residues. Germline V lookup: CDR1 MNHNS, CDR2 SASEGT.

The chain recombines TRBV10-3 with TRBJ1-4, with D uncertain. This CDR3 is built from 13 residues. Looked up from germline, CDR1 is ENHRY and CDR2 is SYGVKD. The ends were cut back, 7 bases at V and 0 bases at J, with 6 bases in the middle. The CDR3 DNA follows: TGTGCCATCAAAGACACAACTAATGAAAAACTGTTTTTT. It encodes CAIKDTTNEKLFF.

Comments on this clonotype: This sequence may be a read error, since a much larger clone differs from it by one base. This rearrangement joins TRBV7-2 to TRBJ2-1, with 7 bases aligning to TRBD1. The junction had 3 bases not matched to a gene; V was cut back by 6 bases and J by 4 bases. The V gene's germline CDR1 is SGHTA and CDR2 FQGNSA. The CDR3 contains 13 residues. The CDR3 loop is CASSSQGYNEQFF. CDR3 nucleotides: TGTGCCAGCAGTTCACAGGGGTACAATGAGCAGTTCTTC.

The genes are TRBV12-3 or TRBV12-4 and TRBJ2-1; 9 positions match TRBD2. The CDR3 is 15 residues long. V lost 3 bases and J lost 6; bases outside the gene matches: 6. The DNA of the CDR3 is TGTGCCAGCAGTTTGCTGAGGCGGGGGGGCAATGAGCAGTTCTTC. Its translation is CASSLLRRGGNEQFF.

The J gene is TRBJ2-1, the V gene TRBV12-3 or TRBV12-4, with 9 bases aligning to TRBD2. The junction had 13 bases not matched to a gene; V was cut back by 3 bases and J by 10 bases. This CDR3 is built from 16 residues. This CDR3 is CASSFRAGGRGYEQFF. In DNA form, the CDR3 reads TGTGCCAGCAGTTTTAGAGCGGGGGGCCGGGGGTACGAGCAGTTCTTC.

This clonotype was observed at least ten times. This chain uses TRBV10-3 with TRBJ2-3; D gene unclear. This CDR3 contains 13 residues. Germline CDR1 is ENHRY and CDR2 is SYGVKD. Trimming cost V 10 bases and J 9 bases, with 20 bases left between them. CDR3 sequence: CATIPSGIMTQYF. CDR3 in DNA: TGTGCCACCATTCCCTCTGGGATAATGACGCAGTATTTT.

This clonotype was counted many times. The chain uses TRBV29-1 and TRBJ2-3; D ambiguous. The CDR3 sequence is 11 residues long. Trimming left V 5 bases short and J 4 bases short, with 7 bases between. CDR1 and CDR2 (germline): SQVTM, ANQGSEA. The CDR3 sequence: CSVTESDTQYF. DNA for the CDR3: TGCAGCGTTACCGAATCAGATACGCAGTATTTT.

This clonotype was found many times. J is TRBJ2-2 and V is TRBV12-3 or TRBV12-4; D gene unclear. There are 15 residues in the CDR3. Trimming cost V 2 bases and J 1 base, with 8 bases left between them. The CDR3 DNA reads TGTGCCAGCAGTTTATCTAACCGGAACACCGGGGAGCTGTTTTTT. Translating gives CASSLSNRNTGELFF.

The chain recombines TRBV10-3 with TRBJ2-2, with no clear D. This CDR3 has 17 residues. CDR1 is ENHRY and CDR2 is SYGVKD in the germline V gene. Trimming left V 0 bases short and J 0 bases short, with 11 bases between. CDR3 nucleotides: TGTGCCATCAGTGAGTCTGGTGGAAAGTCGAACACCGGGGAGCTGTTTTTT. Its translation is CAISESGGKSNTGELFF.

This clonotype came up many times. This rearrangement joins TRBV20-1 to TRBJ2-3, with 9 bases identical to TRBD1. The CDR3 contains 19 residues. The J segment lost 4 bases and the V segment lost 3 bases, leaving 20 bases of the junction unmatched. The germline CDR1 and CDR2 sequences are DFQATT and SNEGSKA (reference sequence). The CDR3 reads CSARVPTTPGTGYADTQYF. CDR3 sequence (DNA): TGCAGTGCTAGGGTCCCCACCACCCCCGGGACAGGGTACGCAGATACGCAGTATTTT.

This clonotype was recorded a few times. CDR3 protein: CSAEEGEQFF. The CDR3 DNA reads TGCAGCGCAGAAGAAGGTGAGCAGTTCTTC. The chain is built from TRBV29-1 and TRBJ2-1; no clear D. This CDR3 spans 10 amino acids. V lost 7 bases to trimming and J lost 9 bases, with 10 bases between them. Germline V gives CDR1 SQVTM, CDR2 ANQGSEA.

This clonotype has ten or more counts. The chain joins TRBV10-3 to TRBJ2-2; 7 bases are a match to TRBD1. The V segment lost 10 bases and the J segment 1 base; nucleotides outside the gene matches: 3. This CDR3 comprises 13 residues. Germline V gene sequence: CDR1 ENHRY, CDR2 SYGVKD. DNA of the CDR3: TGTGCCACGGGGACAGAGAACACCGGGGAGCTGTTTTTT. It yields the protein CATGTENTGELFF.

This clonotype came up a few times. This chain's CDR3 is CSARPGTSGGGEQYF. CDR3 in DNA: TGCAGTGCTAGACCGGGGACTAGCGGGGGGGGTGAGCAGTACTTC. The chain links TRBV20-1 to TRBJ2-7; 16 nucleotides match TRBD2. CDR1 and CDR2 from the germline V gene are DFQATT and SNEGSKA (reference sequence). J gave up 7 bases and V 2 bases, and 5 bases lay outside the gene matches. The CDR3 is made up of 15 amino acids.

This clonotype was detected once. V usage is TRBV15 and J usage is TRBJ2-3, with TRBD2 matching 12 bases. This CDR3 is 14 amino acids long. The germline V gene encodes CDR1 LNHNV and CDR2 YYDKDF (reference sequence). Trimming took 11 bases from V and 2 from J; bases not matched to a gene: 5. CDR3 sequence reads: CAARLAGATDTQYF. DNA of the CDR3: TGTGCCGCAAGACTAGCGGGGGCCACAGATACGCAGTATTTT.

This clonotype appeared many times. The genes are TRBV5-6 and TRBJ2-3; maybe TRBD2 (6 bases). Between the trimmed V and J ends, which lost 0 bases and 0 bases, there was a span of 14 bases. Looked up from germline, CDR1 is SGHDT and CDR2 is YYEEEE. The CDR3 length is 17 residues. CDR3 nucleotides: TGTGCCAGCAGCTTGGGATTTAGCGGAATGAGCACAGATACGCAGTATTTT. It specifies CASSLGFSGMSTDTQYF.

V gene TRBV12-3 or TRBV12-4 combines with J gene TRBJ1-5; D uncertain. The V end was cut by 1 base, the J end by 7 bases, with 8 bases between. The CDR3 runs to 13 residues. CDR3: CASSLGVKQPQHF. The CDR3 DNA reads TGTGCCAGCAGTTTAGGGGTAAAGCAGCCCCAGCATTTT.

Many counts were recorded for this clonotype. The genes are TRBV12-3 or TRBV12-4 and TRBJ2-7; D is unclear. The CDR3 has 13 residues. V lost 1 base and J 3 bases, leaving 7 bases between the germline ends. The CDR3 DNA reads TGTGCCAGCAGTTTAGGCCCCTACTACGAGCAGTACTTC. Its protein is CASSLGPYYEQYF.

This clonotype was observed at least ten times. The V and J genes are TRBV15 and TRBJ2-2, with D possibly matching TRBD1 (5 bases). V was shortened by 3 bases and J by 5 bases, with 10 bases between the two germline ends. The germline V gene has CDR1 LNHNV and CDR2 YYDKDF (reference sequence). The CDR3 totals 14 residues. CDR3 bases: TGTGCCACCAGCAGCAGGGTACAGACCGGGGAGCTGTTTTTT. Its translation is CATSSRVQTGELFF.

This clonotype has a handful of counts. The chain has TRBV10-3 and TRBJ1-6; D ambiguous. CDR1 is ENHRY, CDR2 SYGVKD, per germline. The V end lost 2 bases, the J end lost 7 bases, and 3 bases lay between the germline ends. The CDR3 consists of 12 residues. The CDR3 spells CAISERNSPLHF. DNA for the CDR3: TGTGCCATCAGTGAGCGAAATTCACCCCTCCACTTT.

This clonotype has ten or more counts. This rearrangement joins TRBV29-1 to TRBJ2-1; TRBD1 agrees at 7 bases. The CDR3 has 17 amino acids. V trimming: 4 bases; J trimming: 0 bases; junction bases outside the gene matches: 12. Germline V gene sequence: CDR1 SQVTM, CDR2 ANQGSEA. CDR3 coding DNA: TGCAGCGTTGGGAACTACAGGGGTAGGTCCTCCTACAATGAGCAGTTCTTC. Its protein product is CSVGNYRGRSSYNEQFF.

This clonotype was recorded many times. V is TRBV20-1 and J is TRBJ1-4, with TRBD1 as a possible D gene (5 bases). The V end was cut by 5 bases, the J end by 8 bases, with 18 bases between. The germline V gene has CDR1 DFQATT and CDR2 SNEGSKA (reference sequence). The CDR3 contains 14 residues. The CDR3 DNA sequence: TGCAGTGCTCGACCCTTGGGGCTAGAAGAAAAACTGTTTTTT. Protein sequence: CSARPLGLEEKLFF.

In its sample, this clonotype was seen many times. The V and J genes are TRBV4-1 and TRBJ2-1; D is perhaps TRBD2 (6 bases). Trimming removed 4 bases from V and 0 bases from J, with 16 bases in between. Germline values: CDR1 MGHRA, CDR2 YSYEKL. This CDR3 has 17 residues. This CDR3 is CASSPGAGRRSYNEQFF. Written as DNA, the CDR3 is TGCGCCAGCAGCCCGGGCGCGGGACGCCGCTCCTACAATGAGCAGTTCTTC.

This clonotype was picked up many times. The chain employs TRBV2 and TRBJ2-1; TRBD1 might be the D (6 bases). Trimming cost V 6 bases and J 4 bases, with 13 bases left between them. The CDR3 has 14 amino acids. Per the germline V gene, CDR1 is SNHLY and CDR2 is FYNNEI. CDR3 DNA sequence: TGTGCCAGCAGCCGAGACAGGTCATACAATGAGCAGTTCTTC. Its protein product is CASSRDRSYNEQFF.

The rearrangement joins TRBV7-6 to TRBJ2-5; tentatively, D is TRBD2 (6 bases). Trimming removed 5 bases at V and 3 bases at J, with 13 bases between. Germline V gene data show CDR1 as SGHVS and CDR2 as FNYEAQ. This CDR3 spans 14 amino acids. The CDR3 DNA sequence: TGTGCCAGCAGCATTAGGGGCGGGGAAGAGACCCAGTACTTC. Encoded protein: CASSIRGGEETQYF.

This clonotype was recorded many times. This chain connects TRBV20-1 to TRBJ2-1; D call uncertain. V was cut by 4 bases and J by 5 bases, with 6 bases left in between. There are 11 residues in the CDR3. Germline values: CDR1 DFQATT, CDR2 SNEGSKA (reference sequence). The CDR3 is CSATKNNEQFF. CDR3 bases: TGCAGTGCTACAAAGAACAATGAGCAGTTCTTC.